This TCR beta chain was sequenced during a study of T-cell memory formation after mild COVID-19. TCRdb used MiXCR to reprocess the 5' RACE reads, holding one entry per CDR3 protein. The profile shows approximately 260,000 distinct CDR3 sequences, around 15% of them singletons. The V and J ends lost 2 bases and 7 bases respectively, with 10 bases between them. This CDR3 spans 12 amino acids. The germline V gene has CDR1 SGHDT and CDR2 YYEEEE. The receptor's source is a man younger than 35 who had mild COVID-19 (a few samples of this study predate the infection). Cell type and time point are not known. The source material was PBMCs or a T cell subset sorted from them (not recorded which). This chain connects TRBV5-6 to TRBJ2-7; D gene uncertain. As DNA, the CDR3 is TGTGCCAGCAGCTTTTTAGAAGCGGAGCAGTACTTC. Its translation is CASSFLEAEQYF.